This T cell receptor beta chain is from a study of shared clonotypes between healthy human individuals. V was clipped by 3 bases and J by 4 bases, with 10 bases between them. The germline CDR1 and CDR2 sequences are KGHSH and LQKENI. The CDR3 loop spans 14 amino acids. As for this clone: This same CDR3 is encoded by further DNA sequences in the sample.

The sorted-subset replicate PCRs were given about 200 ng DNA, which is 31,000 or so T cell genomes. Clones were sequenced by immunoSEQ multiplex PCR, and TCRdb holds only the in-frame ones, with some missing. Of 2 million to 3 million clones listed, approximately 93% were seen once; the top ten hold about 0.38%. The rearrangement joins TRBV18 to TRBJ1-5, with a weak D call TRBD1 (6 bases). The specimen was naive CD4+ T cells from PBMCs. As for subset: CD45RA+ positively selected. This clonotype was obtained from a man younger than 35 in good health. Some clones in this sample may be carry-over from other donors' samples. CDR3 region: CASSPGQLNQPQHF. The CDR3 DNA is TGTGCCAGCTCACCCGGACAGCTAAATCAGCCCCAGCATTTT.